These 30 T cell receptor beta chains were sequenced from one sample in a study of T-cell reconstitution after alpha-beta-depleted transplantation in children. TCRbeta library preparation incorporated unique molecular identifiers. TCRdb reprocessed the PCR reads with MiXCR, giving one entry per CDR3 protein. Of about 610,000 distinct CDR3 sequences in the sample, 8% to 11% were seen once. The sample consisted of PBMCs from the stem cell graft donor, taken from the stem cell graft. Receptors were obtained from a human donor who donated a stem cell graft to a child with acute myeloid leukemia.

Ten or more counts support this clonotype. The chain has TRBV6-6 and TRBJ1-2, with TRBD1 identical over 7 bases. The CDR3 spans 13 residues. CDR1 is MNHNY, CDR2 SVGAGI, per germline (reference sequence). V shed 4 bases, J shed 4 bases, and the junction held 3 bases outside the gene matches. CDR3 nucleotides: TGTGCCAGCAGTTCGGGACAGCTCTATGGCTACACCTTC. Translation: CASSSGQLYGYTF.

This clonotype occurred many times. This chain uses TRBV4-3 with TRBJ2-2; D uncertain. Trimming cost V 2 bases and J 0 bases, with 13 bases left between them. From germline, CDR1 is LGHNA and CDR2 YSLEER. The CDR3 has 17 amino acids. The CDR3 DNA follows: TGCGCCAGCAGCCAATCTTGGCAAGGAGCGAACACCGGGGAGCTGTTTTTT. It specifies CASSQSWQGANTGELFF.

This clonotype was found a few times. CDR3 in DNA: TGTGCCAGCAGTTGGGACCCGGACAGGAACACTGAAGCTTTCTTT. Translating it yields CASSWDPDRNTEAFF. The chain couples TRBV12-3 or TRBV12-4 to TRBJ1-1, with a possible D match to TRBD1 (6 bases). V dropped 4 bases and J dropped 1 base, with 13 bases sitting between them. The CDR3 loop spans 15 amino acids.

The genes are TRBV5-6 and TRBJ2-6, with 7 positions matching TRBD1. Trimming took 3 bases from V and 7 from J; bases not matched to a gene: 7. This CDR3 comprises 15 residues. The V gene's germline CDR1 is SGHDT and CDR2 YYEEEE. The chain's CDR3 is CASSSGQTKANVLTF. The DNA for the CDR3 is TGTGCCAGCAGCTCGGGACAGACAAAAGCCAACGTCCTGACTTTC.

The V and J genes are TRBV12-3 or TRBV12-4 and TRBJ2-7; possibly TRBD1 for D (6 bases). This CDR3 has 13 residues. V was trimmed by 8 bases and J by 3 bases, leaving 14 bases between them. The CDR3 here is CASLRAGDYEQYF. The CDR3 region has the DNA TGTGCCAGCTTAAGGGCAGGGGACTACGAGCAGTACTTC.

In nucleotides, the CDR3 is TGTGCCAGCAGTGAAGCGCTTTCCACAGAGCCCGGGGGGCCCCAGCATTTT. Residues: CASSEALSTEPGGPQHF. The chain employs TRBV2 and TRBJ1-5; a weak D match, TRBD1 (5 bases). Trimming removed 0 bases at V and 9 bases at J, with 21 bases between. There are 17 residues in the CDR3. Germline loops: CDR1 SNHLY, CDR2 FYNNEI.

Worth noting for this clonotype: Relative to the germline gene, one junction end is altered; a read error may explain this. The chain combines TRBV6-5 with TRBJ1-5; D not certain. The length of the CDR3 is 14 residues. Per germline, CDR1 MNHEY and CDR2 SVGAGI. The CDR3 sequence: CATSHEHSNQPQHF. Written as DNA, the CDR3 is TGTGCCACCAGTCACGAGCATAGCAATCAGCCCCAGCATTTT.

The CDR3 DNA reads TGTGCCAGCAGCCCCGCTCTGAACACTGAAGCTTTCTTT. Protein product: CASSPALNTEAFF. The chain has TRBV5-6 and TRBJ1-1; no clear D gene. The CDR3 length is 13 residues. V was clipped by 4 bases and J by 0 bases, with 7 bases between them. CDR1 is SGHDT, CDR2 YYEEEE, per germline.

The V call is TRBV29-1, the J call TRBJ2-1; tentatively, D is TRBD2 (6 bases). This CDR3 has 14 residues. V was pared by 7 bases and J by 3 bases, with 16 bases between. Germline V CDR1 and CDR2: SQVTM, ANQGSEA. The CDR3 bases are TGCAGCGCCGATCCGGGCGGGAACTACAATGAGCAGTTCTTC. Encoded protein: CSADPGGNYNEQFF.

This clonotype was detected many times. V gene TRBV7-2 combines with J gene TRBJ2-3; D may be TRBD1 (6 bases). Per the germline V gene, CDR1 is SGHTA and CDR2 is FQGNSA. V lost 5 bases and J 2 bases, leaving 17 bases between the germline ends. The CDR3 runs 16 residues. The CDR3 DNA reads as TGTGCCAGCAGCCTAAGCATTAGGGACAACACAGATACGCAGTATTTT. Its protein product is CASSLSIRDNTDTQYF.

This clonotype was recorded many times. The J gene is TRBJ2-5, the V gene TRBV9; TRBD2 matches 11 bases. The V gene end was trimmed by 4 bases and the J gene end by 4 bases; junction bases not matched to a gene: 3. From germline, CDR1 is SGDLS and CDR2 YYNGEE. This CDR3 is 14 amino acids long. The CDR3 nucleotides are TGTGCCAGCAGCCTTACTAGCGGGAGAGAGACCCAGTACTTC. Translation: CASSLTSGRETQYF.

In its sample, this clonotype was seen a few times. The chain has TRBV27 and TRBJ2-3; unclear D gene. CDR3 length equals 13 residues. V lost 3 bases, J lost 2 bases, and 6 bases lay in between. Germline V lookup: CDR1 MNHEY, CDR2 SMNVEV (reference sequence). CDR3 sequence: CASSFLLTDTQYF. Here the CDR3 DNA reads TGTGCCAGCAGTTTCCTCCTCACAGATACGCAGTATTTT.

The chain carries TRBV12-3 or TRBV12-4 and TRBJ1-3; D is perhaps TRBD1 (6 bases). V lost 5 bases and J 2 bases, leaving 16 bases between the germline ends. CDR3 length: 16 amino acids. This CDR3 reads CASSPTQGRAGNTIYF. Written as DNA, the CDR3 is TGTGCCAGCAGTCCCACCCAGGGGAGAGCTGGAAACACCATATATTTT.

This clonotype occurred a few times. V is TRBV20-1 and J is TRBJ2-6; 15 bases agree with TRBD2. CDR1 DFQATT and CDR2 SNEGSKA come from the germline V gene (reference sequence). The CDR3 spans 20 residues. CDR3 nucleotide sequence: TGCAGCGCGAAAGTCCCGGGACTAGCGGGAGGACCCTCTGGGGCCAACGTCCTGACTTTC. This gives the protein CSAKVPGLAGGPSGANVLTF.

V and J are TRBV6-5 and TRBJ1-3; D perhaps matches TRBD1 (6 bases). Germline V gene sequence: CDR1 MNHEY, CDR2 SVGAGI. The CDR3 loop spans 16 amino acids. The V end lost 1 base, the J end lost 2 bases, and 12 bases lay between the germline ends. The CDR3 DNA follows: TGTGCCAGCAGTTACTTCGGGACAAACACTGGAAACACCATATATTTT. Amino acid sequence: CASSYFGTNTGNTIYF.

The chain combines TRBV24-1 with TRBJ1-5; 9 positions agree with TRBD1. The CDR3 has 17 amino acids. CDR1 is KGHDR and CDR2 is SFDVKD in the germline V gene. CDR3 bases: TGTGGGGCCAGTGATTTTGGAGGGACAGGGCCGGATCAGCCCCAGCATTTT. Translation: CGASDFGGTGPDQPQHF.

The chain recombines TRBV18 with TRBJ2-5; 7 nucleotides match TRBD2. With 4 bases clipped from V and 4 bases from J, the junction kept 9 bases outside the gene matches. CDR1 is KGHSH and CDR2 is LQKENI in the germline V gene. The CDR3 has 15 residues. The CDR3 sequence: CASSRSTSSSETQYF. The CDR3 DNA sequence: TGTGCCAGCTCACGCTCGACTAGCAGCTCAGAGACCCAGTACTTC.

The sample holds many counts of this clonotype. CDR3 DNA: TGCAGTGCTACCGTCAACCCCGGAGATACGCAGTATTTT. Translation: CSATVNPGDTQYF. The chain recombines TRBV20-1 with TRBJ2-3; D not certain. The V end lost 4 bases, the J end lost 5 bases, and 13 bases lay between the germline ends. Germline values: CDR1 DFQATT, CDR2 SNEGSKA (reference sequence). The CDR3 consists of 13 residues.

The gene calls are TRBV29-1 and TRBJ2-1; TRBD2 aligns across 7 bases. Germline-derived CDR1 and CDR2 are SQVTM and ANQGSEA. The V gene end was trimmed by 3 bases and the J gene end by 7 bases; junction bases not matched to a gene: 6. The CDR3 has 13 amino acids. CDR3 protein: CSVDSRGGNEQFF. DNA for the CDR3: TGCAGCGTTGACTCTCGCGGGGGTAATGAGCAGTTCTTC.

The rearrangement joins TRBV20-1 to TRBJ2-3; 9 bases are a match to TRBD2. The CDR3 covers 18 residues. Trimming removed 0 bases from V and 0 bases from J; junction bases left unmatched: 10. CDR1 is DFQATT, CDR2 SNEGSKA, per germline (reference sequence). The CDR3 sequence is CSARDKFSTSGSTDTQYF. The CDR3 DNA reads as TGCAGTGCTAGAGACAAATTCTCGACTAGCGGCAGCACAGATACGCAGTATTTT.

The chain carries TRBV20-1 and TRBJ2-3; 7 bases fit TRBD1. After removal of 4 bases from V and 0 bases from J, the junction contained 4 bases not matched to a gene. The CDR3 is 14 residues long. CDR1 DFQATT and CDR2 SNEGSKA come from the germline V gene (reference sequence). The CDR3 protein is CSATRDSSTDTQYF. In DNA form, the CDR3 reads TGCAGTGCTACTCGGGACAGTAGCACAGATACGCAGTATTTT.

This clonotype was seen more than once but under ten times. The genes are TRBV5-1 and TRBJ2-3, with D hard to call. The CDR3 is 15 residues long. V lost 1 base and J 1 base, leaving 10 bases between the germline ends. Germline V gives CDR1 SGHRS, CDR2 YFSETQ. CDR3 sequence reads: CASSLNTIRTDTQYF. Here the CDR3 DNA reads TGCGCCAGCAGCTTGAATACTATCCGCACAGATACGCAGTATTTT.

In this sample, this clonotype turned up many times. This chain connects TRBV7-2 to TRBJ2-7, with D perhaps matching TRBD2 (5 bases). CDR1 is SGHTA and CDR2 is FQGNSA in the germline V gene. Trimming shortened V by 5 bases and J by 3 bases, and 11 bases separated the two germline ends. CDR3 length: 13 residues. The CDR3 region is CASSLDGNYEQYF. CDR3 nucleotide sequence: TGTGCCAGCAGCCTGGACGGGAACTACGAGCAGTACTTC.

This clonotype was recorded a few times. The chain combines TRBV3-1 with TRBJ2-1; possibly TRBD2 for D (6 bases). The V and J ends lost 4 bases and 2 bases respectively, with 12 bases between them. Germline V gene lookup returns CDR1 LGHDT and CDR2 YNNKEL (reference sequence). The CDR3 extends over 15 amino acids. This chain's CDR3 is CASSRRLETYNEQFF. The CDR3 DNA reads as TGTGCCAGCAGCCGAAGACTAGAAACCTACAATGAGCAGTTCTTC.

This clonotype was counted ten times or more. V is TRBV25-1 and J is TRBJ1-2; D gene uncertain. Trimming took off 4 bases at V and 7 bases at J, with 10 bases between the two ends. This CDR3 contains 12 residues. Germline V gene sequence: CDR1 MGHDK, CDR2 SYGVNS. CDR3 nucleotide sequence: TGTGCCAGCAGTGGGTCTCGGGGTGGCTACACCTTC. Protein: CASSGSRGGYTF.

This clonotype was picked up a small number of times. This sequence joins TRBV11-3 and TRBJ2-3; D gene ambiguous. The CDR3 sequence is 13 residues long. CDR1 is SGHNT and CDR2 is YENEEA in the germline V gene. V was pared by 4 bases and J by 4 bases, with 9 bases between. CDR3 protein: CASSSRYPDTQYF. For the CDR3, the DNA is TGTGCCAGCAGCTCGCGATATCCAGATACGCAGTATTTT. The full variable domain, in which reference TRBV11-3 and TRBJ2-3 provide the parts outside the CDR3, is EAGVVQSPRYKIIEKKQPVAFWCNPISGHNTLYWYLQNLGQGPELLIRYENEEAVDDSQLPKDRFSAERLKGVDSTLKIQPAELGDSAVYLCASSSRYPDTQYFGPGTRLTVL.

This chain uses TRBV7-3 with TRBJ2-1; D possibly corresponds to TRBD2 (7 bases). Trimming pared 5 bases from V and 7 bases from J, leaving 21 bases between. The CDR3 covers 16 residues. From germline, CDR1 is SGHTA and CDR2 FQGTGA. The CDR3 nucleotides read TGTGCCAGCAGCGAAACGCTGGGGGGGGCGGGAAATGAGCAGTTCTTC. This codes for CASSETLGGAGNEQFF.

This clonotype was seen a few times. J is TRBJ2-3 and V is TRBV20-1; 10 bases are a match to TRBD1. This CDR3 contains 18 residues. Germline V gene data show CDR1 as DFQATT and CDR2 as SNEGSKA (reference sequence). V gave up 1 base and J gave up 2 bases; unmatched junction bases: 12. CDR3 sequence reads: CSARGLGQGRGLTDTQYF. In nucleotides, the CDR3 is TGCAGTGCTAGAGGTCTGGGACAGGGGAGGGGGCTCACAGATACGCAGTATTTT.

J is TRBJ2-6 and V is TRBV20-1; D not certain. CDR1 DFQATT and CDR2 SNEGSKA come from the germline V gene (reference sequence). V gave up 6 bases and J gave up 3 bases, with 12 bases separating them. CDR3 length equals 14 residues. CDR3: CSAHALRGANVLTF. CDR3 nucleotide sequence: TGCAGTGCCCACGCCCTCCGTGGGGCCAACGTCCTGACTTTC.

The rearrangement joins TRBV5-1 to TRBJ2-5, with a weak D call TRBD2 (6 bases). The germline V and J ends were trimmed by 4 bases and 0 bases, with 10 bases remaining between them. The CDR3 has 14 residues. Germline V lookup: CDR1 SGHRS, CDR2 YFSETQ. The CDR3 region has the DNA TGCGCCAGCAGCCCAGGGACTCACCAAGAGACCCAGTACTTC. This translates into CASSPGTHQETQYF. The complete variable domain, with remaining parts taken from reference TRBV5-1 and TRBJ2-5, reads KAGVTQTPRYLIKTRGQQVTLSCSPISGHRSVSWYQQTPGQGLQFLFEYFSETQRNKGNFPGRFSGRQFSNSRSEMNVSTLELGDSALYLCASSPGTHQETQYFGPGTRLLVL.